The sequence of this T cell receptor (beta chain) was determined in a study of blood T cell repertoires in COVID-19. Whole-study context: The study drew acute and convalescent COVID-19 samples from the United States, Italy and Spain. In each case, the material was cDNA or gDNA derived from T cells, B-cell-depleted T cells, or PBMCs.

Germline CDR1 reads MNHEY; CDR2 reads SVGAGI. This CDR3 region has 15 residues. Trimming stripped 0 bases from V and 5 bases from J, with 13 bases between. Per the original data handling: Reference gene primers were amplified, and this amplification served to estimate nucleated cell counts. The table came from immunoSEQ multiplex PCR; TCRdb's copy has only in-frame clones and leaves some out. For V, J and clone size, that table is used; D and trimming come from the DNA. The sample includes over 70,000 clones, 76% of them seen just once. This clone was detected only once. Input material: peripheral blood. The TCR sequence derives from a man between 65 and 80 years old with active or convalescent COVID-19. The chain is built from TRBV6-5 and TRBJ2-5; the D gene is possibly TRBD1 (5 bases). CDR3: CASSYSTASPETQYF. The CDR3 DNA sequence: TGTGCCAGCAGTTACTCGACAGCTTCGCCGGAGACCCAGTACTTC.